The rows below give T cell receptor beta chains drawn from one sample of a study of CD8 T cells in Susac syndrome. In TCRdb, the immunoSEQ multiplex PCR reads were re-called with MiXCR into one record per CDR3 protein. The table has tens of thousands of distinct CDR3 sequences, 96% seen once. Material for sequencing was CD8+ T cells from PBMCs. The receptors derive from a human donor with Susac syndrome. The CDR3 runs from the conserved cysteine through the conserved F or W. The D gene is left open where the match is weak. Size tells how often a clone was seen (once, few, many) or the class of an expanded clone, and some rows leave it out.

v_call	d_call	j_call	clone_size	cdr3_aa
TRBV4-2	.	TRBJ1-5	.	CASSQEQGRSYPQHF
TRBV27	.	TRBJ2-1	.	CASRSTLNEQFF
TRBV20-1	.	TRBJ1-5	.	CSARTGGGIGNQPQHF
TRBV20-1	.	TRBJ2-5	.	CSARAPGETQYF
TRBV27	.	TRBJ2-7	.	CASSLGFEQYF
TRBV6-5	.	TRBJ1-5	.	CASSSGSGNQPQHF
TRBV7-2	.	TRBJ1-5	few	CASSLAASGGQPQHF
TRBV30	.	TRBJ1-5	.	CAWSPRGGNQPQHF
TRBV20-1	.	TRBJ1-5	.	CSAGGGQYSNQPQHF
TRBV7-9	.	TRBJ2-5	.	CASSLRSQGETQYF
TRBV20-1	.	TRBJ1-5	.	CSADAGIGDNQPQHF
TRBV6-2/TRBV6-3	.	TRBJ2-1	.	CASSGGRPTYNEQFF
TRBV5-8	TRBD1	TRBJ2-1	once	CASSFMGQGANEQFF
TRBV18	.	TRBJ2-1	.	CASSPPSGSYNEQFF
TRBV23-1	TRBD1	TRBJ2-7	once	CASRDGTASYEQYF
TRBV20-1	.	TRBJ2-1	.	CSASWGVGYNEQFF
TRBV12-3/TRBV12-4	TRBD1	TRBJ1-6	once	CASSLNRGNSPLHF
TRBV9	.	TRBJ2-7	.	CASSVTPLYEQYF
TRBV7-8	.	TRBJ1-6	.	CASSLGRGLRNSPLHF
TRBV4-3	.	TRBJ2-2	.	CASSQQRTGELFF
TRBV20-1	.	TRBJ2-5	.	CRGDGQETQYF
TRBV28	TRBD2	TRBJ2-1	.	CASSPIAGRYNEQFF
TRBV30	TRBD1	TRBJ2-7	.	CAFDRAGYEQYF
TRBV20-1	.	TRBJ2-7	.	CSARSGSYEQYF
TRBV18	.	TRBJ1-2	.	CASSPGTLYGYTF
TRBV28	.	TRBJ1-1	once	CASSFRQGYYEAFF
TRBV5-1	TRBD1	TRBJ1-2	.	CASSPDRVNGYTF
TRBV6-1	TRBD1	TRBJ2-3	few	CASSRQGSTDTQYF
TRBV29-1	.	TRBJ1-6	.	CSVQSPDSGSPLHF
TRBV25-1	TRBD1	TRBJ1-4	.	CASRGQGEEKLFF
TRBV20-1	.	TRBJ2-7	once	CRAQEDGSYEQYF
TRBV30	.	TRBJ2-2	.	CACLRGAGELFF
TRBV20-1	.	TRBJ1-5	.	CSARSGGEDQPQHF
TRBV20-1	.	TRBJ1-6	.	CSARPYTGSPLHF
TRBV3-1	TRBD1	TRBJ2-7	.	CVLRDRKIYEQYF
TRBV5-4	.	TRBJ1-6	.	CASSLAIGVNSPLHF
TRBV5-6	.	TRBJ1-5	.	CASSLNQGPQPQHF
TRBV20-1	.	TRBJ1-2	.	CSARDGERGLGYTF
TRBV12-3/TRBV12-4	.	TRBJ2-7	.	CASSSGQKLNYEQYF
TRBV12-3/TRBV12-4	.	TRBJ1-5	.	CASTMGGVPQHF
TRBV12-3/TRBV12-4	.	TRBJ2-5	.	CASSQPTDSYQETQYF
TRBV29-1	.	TRBJ1-2	.	CSAWGRAGYTF
TRBV6-5	.	TRBJ1-1	.	CASSLQLQNTEAFF
TRBV20-1	TRBD2	TRBJ2-1	.	CSARPPGSGGRNEQFF
TRBV28	TRBD2	TRBJ2-1	.	CASSLMRGNYNEQFF
TRBV29-1	.	TRBJ1-3	.	CSVSEFSGNTIYF